This T cell receptor beta chain derives from a study of T cell repertoires and HLA-DP antigens. With 5 bases clipped from V and 5 bases from J, the junction kept 13 bases outside the gene matches. Germline loops: CDR1 SGHVS, CDR2 FQNEAQ. The CDR3 runs 17 residues. Here immunoSEQ multiplex PCR was the method, and the copy in TCRdb shows in-frame clones only, minus some. The sample contains over 60,000 clones, 80% of which appear only once. Concerning this clone itself: Antigen: not known.

The sequence came from a man in his fifties or sixties in good health and CMV-seronegative. This chain connects TRBV7-8 to TRBJ2-4; the match to TRBD1 covers 9 bases. Sequenced input: CD4+ T cells from PBMCs. CDR3: CASSELRGTGRENIQYF. In DNA form, the CDR3 reads TGTGCCAGCAGCGAATTGAGGGGGACAGGGAGGGAAAACATTCAGTACTTC.